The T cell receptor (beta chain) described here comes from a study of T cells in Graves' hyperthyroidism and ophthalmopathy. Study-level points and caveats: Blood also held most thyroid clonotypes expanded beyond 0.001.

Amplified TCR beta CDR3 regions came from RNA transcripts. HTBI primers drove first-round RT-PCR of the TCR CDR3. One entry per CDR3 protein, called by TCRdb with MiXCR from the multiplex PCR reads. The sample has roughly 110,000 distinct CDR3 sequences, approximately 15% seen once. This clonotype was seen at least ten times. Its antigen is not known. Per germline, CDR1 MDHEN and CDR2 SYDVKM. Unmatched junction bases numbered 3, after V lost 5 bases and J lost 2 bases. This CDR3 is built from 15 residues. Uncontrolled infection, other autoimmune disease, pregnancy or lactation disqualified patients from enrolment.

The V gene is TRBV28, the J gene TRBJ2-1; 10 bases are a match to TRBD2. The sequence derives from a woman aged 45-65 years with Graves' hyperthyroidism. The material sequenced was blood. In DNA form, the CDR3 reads TGTGCCAGCAGTCTAGCGGGAGACACCTACAATGAGCAGTTCTTC. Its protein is CASSLAGDTYNEQFF.